These 15 T cell receptor beta chains came from one sample sequenced in a study of T cells in Graves' hyperthyroidism and ophthalmopathy (dated by TCRdb to the late 2010s). The method behind the library was multiplex PCR. Sequencing was carried out with an Illumina HiSeq 2000. Amplification of TCR beta CDR3 regions was carried out from RNA transcripts. For the first round of RT-PCR on the TCR CDR3, the HTBI primer set was used together with the Qiagen OneStep RT-PCR kit. In-frame beta chains were kept once TCRdb had trimmed the public reads at Q25 with fastp and called clones with MiXCR. Each record represents a unique CDR3 protein, reported with the most common genes and DNA among its rows. The sample table records 600,000 to 850,000 distinct CDR3 sequences; approximately 18% of these occur just once. Over 15% of the sample rests with the top ten. The sample taken for sequencing was blood. The receptor set was obtained from a woman aged 45-65 years with Graves' hyperthyroidism that later progressed to Graves' ophthalmopathy.

This clonotype was observed many times. V is TRBV5-1 and J is TRBJ1-6, with 8 bases aligning to TRBD1. Germline CDR1 SGHRS, CDR2 YFSETQ. After removal of 0 bases from V and 4 bases from J, the junction contained 6 bases not matched to a gene. This CDR3 has 17 amino acids. Here the CDR3 DNA reads TGCGCCAGCAGCTTGGCCAGGGGGCCTATTTATAATTCACCCCTCCACTTT. It translates to CASSLARGPIYNSPLHF.

The sample holds many counts of this clonotype. The chain links TRBV3-1 to TRBJ2-1; TRBD1 is a possible D gene (6 bases). This CDR3 has 15 residues. Trimming stripped 4 bases from V and 1 base from J, with 11 bases between. The germline gives CDR1 LGHDT, CDR2 YNNKEL (reference sequence). The CDR3 nucleotides read TGTGCCAGCAGCCCAGAACAGGGTTCCTACAATGAGCAGTTCTTC. Translation gives CASSPEQGSYNEQFF.

This clonotype was counted a few times. J is TRBJ1-5 and V is TRBV20-1; no reliable D call. Trimming removed 1 base from V and 5 bases from J, with 9 bases in between. Germline V gene data show CDR1 as DFQATT and CDR2 as SNEGSKA (reference sequence). The CDR3 extends over 13 amino acids. CDR3 nucleotides: TGCAGTGCTAGAGTGGTAGACCATCAGCCCCAGCATTTT. This sequence encodes CSARVVDHQPQHF.

This CDR3 is CASSLLWLRGANVLTF. The CDR3 DNA reads TGTGCCAGCAGCTTGTTATGGCTACGTGGGGCCAACGTCCTGACTTTC. This sequence joins TRBV7-8 and TRBJ2-6; D is undetermined. Trimming removed 3 bases from V and 3 bases from J, with 12 bases in between. This CDR3 comprises 16 residues. Per the germline V gene, CDR1 is SGHVS and CDR2 is FQNEAQ.

In this sample, this clonotype turned up many times. This chain links TRBV6-2 or TRBV6-3 with TRBJ2-7; D could derive from TRBD1 or TRBD2 (5 bases each). The CDR3 is 16 amino acids. Trimming cost V 2 bases and J 2 bases, with 16 bases left between them. Germline V gene sequence: CDR1 MNHEY, CDR2 SVGEGT. CDR3 in amino acids: CASSYTAGTSAYEQYF. CDR3 DNA: TGTGCCAGCAGTTACACCGCCGGGACCTCCGCCTACGAGCAGTACTTC.

The chain carries TRBV15 and TRBJ1-4; no clear D gene. Germline V CDR1 and CDR2: LNHNV, YYDKDF (reference sequence). The CDR3 runs 14 residues. The V and J ends lost 9 bases and 4 bases respectively, with 15 bases between them. This CDR3 is CATSPRVLNEKLFF. For the CDR3, the DNA is TGTGCCACGAGCCCCCGGGTCCTTAATGAAAAACTGTTTTTT.

The gene calls are TRBV24-1 and TRBJ2-3, with D possibly matching TRBD1 (5 bases). Trimming removed 5 bases at V and 5 bases at J, with 10 bases between. The germline V gene encodes CDR1 KGHDR and CDR2 SFDVKD. This CDR3 has 13 residues. CDR3 coding DNA: TGTGCCACCAGTGTCAGGGCGATAGATACGCAGTATTTT. Its protein is CATSVRAIDTQYF.

The sample holds a few counts of this clonotype. The CDR3 DNA is TGTGCCACCAGCAGAGATCGGGTGGAGACCCAGTACTTC. It encodes CATSRDRVETQYF. The rearrangement uses TRBV15 and TRBJ2-5; no clear D gene. CDR3 length equals 13 residues. Trimming pared 0 bases from V and 5 bases from J, leaving 7 bases between. Germline values: CDR1 LNHNV, CDR2 YYDKDF (reference sequence).

In its sample, this clonotype was seen many times. This sequence joins TRBV20-1 and TRBJ2-7; no definite D call. The length of the CDR3 is 13 residues. Looked up from germline, CDR1 is DFQATT and CDR2 is SNEGSKA (reference sequence). Trimming shortened V by 1 base and J by 2 bases, and 9 bases separated the two germline ends. The CDR3 reads CSARGPGTYEQYF. The DNA for the CDR3 is TGCAGTGCTAGAGGACCTGGAACCTACGAGCAGTACTTC.

The table lists this clonotype with a few counts. This sequence joins TRBV29-1 and TRBJ2-2, with 9 bases identical to TRBD2. Germline CDR1 and CDR2: SQVTM and ANQGSEA. With 4 bases clipped from V and 1 base from J, the junction kept 1 base outside the gene matches. This CDR3 spans 14 amino acids. The CDR3 bases are TGCAGCGTTGTGCGGGGGGGGAACACCGGGGAGCTGTTTTTT. Translated: CSVVRGGNTGELFF.

This clonotype occurred a few times. The rearrangement uses TRBV10-3 and TRBJ1-4; D possibly corresponds to TRBD1 (6 bases). There are 14 residues in the CDR3. Germline CDR1 reads ENHRY; CDR2 reads SYGVKD. V was trimmed by 3 bases and J by 5 bases, leaving 10 bases between them. CDR3 DNA: TGTGCCATCAGTGACCGGGACACCAATGAAAAACTGTTTTTT. Amino acids: CAISDRDTNEKLFF.

On this clonotype itself: This clone may be a read error of a much larger clone one base away. The V call is TRBV30, the J call TRBJ1-4, with D perhaps TRBD1 (5 bases). The CDR3 totals 13 residues. The germline CDR1 and CDR2 sequences are GTSNPN and SVGIG (reference sequence). CDR3 sequence: CAWSGQTNEELFF. CDR3 DNA sequence: TGTGCCTGGAGTGGACAGACTAATGAAGAACTGTTTTTT.

This clonotype was counted many times. The chain has TRBV20-1 and TRBJ2-3, with D uncertain. Per the germline V gene, CDR1 is DFQATT and CDR2 is SNEGSKA (reference sequence). V lost 0 bases to trimming and J lost 2 bases, with 6 bases between them. The CDR3 is made up of 13 amino acids. The CDR3 DNA reads as TGCAGTGCTAGAGAGGACCTCACAGATACGCAGTATTTT. The encoded protein is CSAREDLTDTQYF.

With respect to this clonotype: One end of the junction fails to match germline, which may point to a read error. The chain joins TRBV18 to TRBJ2-1; 9 nucleotides agree with TRBD2. This CDR3 region has 17 residues. The germline CDR1 and CDR2 sequences are KGHSH and LQKENI. This CDR3 reads CASSPLETSGPYNGQFF. As DNA, the CDR3 is TGTGCCAGCTCACCACTTGAGACTAGCGGCCCTTACAATGGGCAGTTCTTC.

Note on this clonotype: Sequence at one end of the junction differs from germline and may be a read error. The chain combines TRBV3-1 with TRBJ1-4, with 9 bases lining up with TRBD1. The CDR3 is made up of 14 amino acids. Germline V gives CDR1 LGHDT, CDR2 YNNKEL (reference sequence). The CDR3 sequence: CVSSFGTGNEKLFF. The CDR3 nucleotides read TGTGTCAGCAGCTTTGGGACAGGGAATGAAAAACTGTTTTTT.